The clone carrying this T cell receptor (beta chain) was picked up a small number of times. The source of the sample is a study of cytomegalovirus exposure and HLA in healthy donors. Primers for the PCR totalled 60 Vbeta and 13 Jbeta. Data came from immunoSEQ multiplex PCR; TCRdb stores just in-frame clones and leaves some out. The sample lists approximately 100,000 clones, 75% occurring once. The J segment lost 9 bases and the V segment lost 5 bases, leaving 17 bases of the junction unmatched. The germline V gene has CDR1 SGHAT and CDR2 FQNNGV. The CDR3 length is 17 residues. The V call is TRBV11-2, the J call TRBJ2-1; TRBD2 matches at 9 bases. The receptor was derived from a man aged 35-49 years in good health and CMV-seronegative. Sequencing was done on a sample of PBMCs. CDR3: CASSRVSPGTSWSEQFF. In nucleotides, the CDR3 is TGTGCCAGCAGCCGGGTTAGTCCCGGGACTAGCTGGAGTGAGCAGTTCTTC.